Here is one T cell receptor (beta chain) with its context. This clonotype appeared many times. Its target antigen remains unknown. Per-base quality was not reported, and no clone a single base away is much larger than it. This was a case-control study nested in a cohort of healthcare workers in London, UK, who had nasopharyngeal swab PCR tests and blood samples taken every week. Between 23 and 31 March 2020, the week of the UK lockdown, healthcare workers were enrolled and then followed up weekly for as long as 16 weeks. This sample stems from a study of early T cells in non-severe SARS-CoV-2 infection (dated by TCRdb to the early 2020s). Regarding the complete study: Because TCR sequencing relied on bulk RNA taken from unsorted whole blood, pairing of alpha and beta chains was not possible. Results and caveats for the whole study, not just this receptor: VDJdb matching was skewed toward anti-spike CD8 responses and likely underestimated virus-specific expansions by missing private and CD4 specificities.

V is clipped by 5 bases and J by 8 bases, and the sequence between their germline boundaries is 19 bases long. From the cysteine through the phenylalanine, the CDR3 covers 15 amino acids. Here the CDR3 DNA is all that survives: 45 bases in frame from base 1. CDR1 is given as SGHTA and CDR2 as FQGNSA, both from the germline V gene. Library construction relied on 5' RACE. The sequencing machine was a NextSeq 500. To correct for sequencing error and PCR bias, the TCR library protocol tagged individual cDNA molecules with unique molecular identifiers. Both TCR alpha and beta chains were sequenced, and tight co-correlation was observed between alpha and beta sequence abundances in each sample. Turning to the authors' computational methods: Decombinator V4 was used to annotate the V gene, J gene and CDR3 of the TCR sequences. Expanded TCRs were defined as changing significantly between any two time points under a Poisson model with p below 0.0001. TCR abundances were normalised to the total number of TCRs sequenced per sample and expressed as counts per million. MAIT TCRs were defined by TRAV1-2 paired with TRAJ12, TRAJ20 or TRAJ33, and iNKT TCRs by TRAV10 paired with TRAJ18. VDJdb, accessed 1 November 2021, was searched for CMV, EBV and SARS-CoV-2 annotated TCRs, with TCRs annotated for multiple antigens excluded. TCRdb reprocessing: public reads trimmed at Q25 with fastp, clones called with MiXCR, in-frame beta chains kept. Rows are unified per CDR3 protein, each entry keeping the most common DNA and genes. The V and J calls shown here were made by TCRdb, not taken from the authors' results. Across this sample there are tens of thousands of distinct CDR3 sequences, with 4.5% to 7.5% seen only once. The biggest ten clones account for approximately 5% of the sample.

This TCR derives from an adult who was a healthcare worker with PCR-confirmed SARS-CoV-2 infection or an uninfected control (not recorded which). What was sequenced was whole blood. The sequence is built from TRBV7-2 and TRBJ2-1; the D segment could be TRBD2, given 5 matching bases. The CDR3 has the sequence CASSRIIASKYEQFF. Here is the DNA: TGTGCCAGCAGCCGCATTATAGCGTCTAAGTATGAGCAGTTCTTC.